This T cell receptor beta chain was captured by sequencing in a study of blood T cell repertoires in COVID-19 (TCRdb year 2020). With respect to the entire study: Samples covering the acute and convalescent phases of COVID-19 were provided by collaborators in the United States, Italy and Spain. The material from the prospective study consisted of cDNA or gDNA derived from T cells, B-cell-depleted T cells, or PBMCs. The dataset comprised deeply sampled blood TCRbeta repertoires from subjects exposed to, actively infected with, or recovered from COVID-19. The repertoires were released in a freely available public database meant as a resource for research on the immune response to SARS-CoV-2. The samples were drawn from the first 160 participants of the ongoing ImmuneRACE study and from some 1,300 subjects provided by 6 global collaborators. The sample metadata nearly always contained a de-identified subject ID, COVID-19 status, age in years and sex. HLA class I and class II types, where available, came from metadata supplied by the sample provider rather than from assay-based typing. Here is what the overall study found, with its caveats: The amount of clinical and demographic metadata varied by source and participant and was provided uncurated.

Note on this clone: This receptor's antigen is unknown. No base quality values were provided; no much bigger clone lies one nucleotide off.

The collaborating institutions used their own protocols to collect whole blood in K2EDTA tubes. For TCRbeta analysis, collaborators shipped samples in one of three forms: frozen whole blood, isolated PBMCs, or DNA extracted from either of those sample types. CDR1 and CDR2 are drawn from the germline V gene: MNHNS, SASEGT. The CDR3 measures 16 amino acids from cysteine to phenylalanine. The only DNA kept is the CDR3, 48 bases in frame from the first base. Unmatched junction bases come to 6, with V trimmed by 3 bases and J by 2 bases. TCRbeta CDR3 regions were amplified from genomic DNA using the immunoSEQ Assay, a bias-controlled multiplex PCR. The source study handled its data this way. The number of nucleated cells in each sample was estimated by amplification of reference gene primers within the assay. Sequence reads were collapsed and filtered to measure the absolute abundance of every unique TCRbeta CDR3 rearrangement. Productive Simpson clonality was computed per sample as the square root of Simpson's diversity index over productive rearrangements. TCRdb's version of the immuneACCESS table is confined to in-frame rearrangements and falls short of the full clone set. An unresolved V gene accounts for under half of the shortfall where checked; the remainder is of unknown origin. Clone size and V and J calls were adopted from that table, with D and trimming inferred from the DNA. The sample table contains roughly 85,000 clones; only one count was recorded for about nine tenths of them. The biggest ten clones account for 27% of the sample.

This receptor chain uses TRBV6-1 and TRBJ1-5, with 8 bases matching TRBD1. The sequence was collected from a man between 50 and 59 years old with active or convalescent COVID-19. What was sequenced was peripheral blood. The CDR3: CASSESTGGGNQPQHF. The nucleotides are TGTGCCAGCAGTGAGTCAACAGGGGGAGGCAATCAGCCCCAGCATTTT.